The 7 T cell receptor beta chains given below trace back to one sample, sequenced in a study of T-cell reconstitution after alpha-beta-depleted transplantation in children. A library of TCRbeta sequences, prepared with unique molecular identifiers, was generated. Each CDR3 protein is one row after TCRdb ran MiXCR on the PCR reads. The sample carries 670,000 or so distinct CDR3 sequences, approximately 14% recorded once. The sequenced sample was PBMCs, obtained before TCRalphabeta/CD19-depleted stem cell transplant. The source of these receptors is a girl aged 2-9 years with congenital amegakaryocytic thrombocytopenia, due to receive a stem cell transplant.

V gene TRBV15 combines with J gene TRBJ2-3; no definite D call. Trimming pared 0 bases from V and 2 bases from J, leaving 15 bases between. Germline CDR1 reads LNHNV; CDR2 reads YYDKDF (reference sequence). This CDR3 has 17 amino acids. CDR3 amino acids: CATSRDKGPLLTDTQYF. The DNA of the CDR3 is TGTGCCACCAGCAGAGATAAAGGGCCCCTGCTCACAGATACGCAGTATTTT.

The rearrangement joins TRBV3-1 to TRBJ2-1, with 11 bases fitting TRBD2. The V gene end was trimmed by 8 bases and the J gene end by 2 bases; junction bases not matched to a gene: 11. This CDR3 is 17 amino acids long. Germline V gives CDR1 LGHDT, CDR2 YNNKEL (reference sequence). CDR3 amino acids: CASWPGTSGKAYNEQFF. The CDR3 DNA follows: TGTGCCAGCTGGCCGGGGACTAGCGGTAAGGCCTACAATGAGCAGTTCTTC.

The V and J genes are TRBV5-1 and TRBJ2-1, with D unresolved. Germline loops: CDR1 SGHRS, CDR2 YFSETQ. The length of the CDR3 is 15 residues. V lost 0 bases to trimming and J lost 10 bases, with 17 bases between them. The CDR3 bases are TGCGCCAGCAGCTTGGGCCCCAAAGAAGATTACGAGCAGTTCTTC. Translating it yields CASSLGPKEDYEQFF.

This clonotype was seen many times. The V call is TRBV3-1, the J call TRBJ1-2; TRBD1 agrees at 10 bases. The V segment lost 4 bases and the J segment 10 bases; nucleotides outside the gene matches: 15. This CDR3 is built from 16 residues. The germline V gene has CDR1 LGHDT and CDR2 YNNKEL (reference sequence). Written as DNA, the CDR3 is TGTGCCAGCAGCCGAGAGTGGGTTCGTGGGACAGGGGACTACACCTTC. Its translation is CASSREWVRGTGDYTF.

This clonotype was counted ten times or more. The chain employs TRBV18 and TRBJ2-7; a possible D gene is TRBD2 (5 bases). Trimming shortened V by 3 bases and J by 2 bases, and 5 bases separated the two germline ends. Germline CDR1 reads KGHSH; CDR2 reads LQKENI. This CDR3 contains 12 residues. This chain's CDR3 is CASSPGAYEQYF. The DNA for the CDR3 is TGTGCCAGCTCACCGGGAGCCTACGAGCAGTACTTC.

This clonotype showed up many times. The chain combines TRBV20-1 with TRBJ2-7; D call uncertain. The length of the CDR3 is 12 residues. CDR1 DFQATT and CDR2 SNEGSKA come from the germline V gene (reference sequence). V was cut by 0 bases and J by 4 bases, with 7 bases left in between. This chain's CDR3 is CSAREASYEQYF. CDR3 sequence (DNA): TGCAGTGCTAGAGAGGCATCGTACGAGCAGTACTTC.

In this sample, this clonotype turned up many times. The genes are TRBV5-1 and TRBJ1-4; 7 bases map to TRBD1. Germline V CDR1 and CDR2: SGHRS, YFSETQ. The CDR3 consists of 17 residues. The trim removed 4 bases at V and 5 bases at J, leaving 14 bases unmatched. The CDR3 sequence: CASSPTRTGTLNEKLFF. CDR3 bases: TGCGCCAGCAGCCCAACGAGGACAGGAACACTGAATGAAAAACTGTTTTTT.